This T cell receptor (beta chain) emerged from a study of T-cell reconstitution after alpha-beta-depleted transplantation in children. This clonotype has ten or more counts. The antigen remains unidentified. Study outcomes and limitations: By one year post-transplant, T-cell counts and diversity largely arose from T cells that were newly produced.

Unique molecular identifiers were incorporated when the TCRbeta library was constructed. TCRdb redid the calling of the PCR reads with MiXCR, one entry per CDR3 protein. The repertoire has fewer than 550,000 distinct CDR3 sequences, about an eighth of them found once; the top ten carry 14%. The sample here was PBMCs, mostly from graft donor cells, taken 180 days after TCRalphabeta/CD19-depleted stem cell transplant. The TCR was taken from a female patient aged 2-15 years who had a stem cell transplant for aplastic anemia, so the T cells may come from the graft donor.

CDR3 sequence (DNA): TGTGCCAGCAGCAAAGACCCTTCCTACGAGCAGTACTTC. Its protein product is CASSKDPSYEQYF. The V gene is TRBV21-1, the J gene TRBJ2-7. TRBV21-1 is designated a pseudogene. The CDR3 covers 13 residues.